This TCR beta chain originates from a study of read filtering for tumor transcriptome and immune sequencing. Across the study: Mean patient age was roughly 61 years, range 47 to 80; over 16 male, about 15 female. TCR-mapped reads were about 3.5 to 10.27 million with IR-seq versus roughly 75 to 1,300 with RNA-seq.

The library was built from around 380 ng RNA with molecular barcoded adaptors for alpha/delta and beta/gamma chains. TCRdb independently ran MiXCR on the reads; one entry per CDR3 protein. Here the sample spans 35,000 to 40,000 distinct CDR3 sequences, roughly 13% being singletons. This clonotype occurred many times. The ends were cut back, 3 bases at V and 0 bases at J, with 12 bases in the middle. Germline CDR1 reads GTSNPN; CDR2 reads SVGIG (reference sequence). The CDR3 runs to 15 residues. The chain joins TRBV30 to TRBJ1-3; D ambiguous. The origin of this receptor is a donor aged 40 or over with multiple myeloma. Sequencing input: a population of CD138-negative cells sorted from bone marrow. The CDR3 spells CAWRTPGASGNTIYF. In nucleotides, the CDR3 is TGTGCCTGGAGGACCCCGGGCGCCTCTGGAAACACCATATATTTT.